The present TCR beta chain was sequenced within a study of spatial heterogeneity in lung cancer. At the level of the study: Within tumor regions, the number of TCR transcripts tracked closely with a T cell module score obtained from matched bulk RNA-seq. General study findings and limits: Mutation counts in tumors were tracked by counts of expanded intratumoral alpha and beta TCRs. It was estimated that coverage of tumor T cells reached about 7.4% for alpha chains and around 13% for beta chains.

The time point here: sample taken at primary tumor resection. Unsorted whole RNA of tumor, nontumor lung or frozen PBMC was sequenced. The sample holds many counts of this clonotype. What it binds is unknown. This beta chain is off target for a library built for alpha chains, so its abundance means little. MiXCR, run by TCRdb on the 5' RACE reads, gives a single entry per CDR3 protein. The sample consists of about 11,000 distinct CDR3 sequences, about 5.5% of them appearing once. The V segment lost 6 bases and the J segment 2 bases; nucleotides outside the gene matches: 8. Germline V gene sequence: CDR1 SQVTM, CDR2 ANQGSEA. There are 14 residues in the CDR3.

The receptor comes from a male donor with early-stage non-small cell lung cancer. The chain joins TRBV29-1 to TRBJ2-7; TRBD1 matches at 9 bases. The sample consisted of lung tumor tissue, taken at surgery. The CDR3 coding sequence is TGCAGCGTCCGAGGACAGGGGCCCCCCTACGAGCAGTACTTC. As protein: CSVRGQGPPYEQYF.